These 18 T cell receptor beta chains were sequenced from one sample in a study of cytomegalovirus exposure and HLA in healthy donors. PCR used 60 Vbeta primers and 13 Jbeta primers. Clones were sequenced by immunoSEQ multiplex PCR, and TCRdb holds only the in-frame ones, with some missing. The top ten clones hold about 0.094% of a sample with about 200,000 clones, about 79% of them seen once. The sample consisted of PBMCs. All receptors come from a boy between 2 and 15 years old in good health and CMV-seronegative.

The chain uses TRBV4-1 and TRBJ1-1; 8 positions agree with TRBD1. Per germline, CDR1 MGHRA and CDR2 YSYEKL. This CDR3 has 17 residues. With V trimmed by 1 base and J by 1 base, 8 bases remained unmatched. CDR3 nucleotide sequence: TGCGCCAGCAGCCAAGCGACAGGGGATGGACGGAACACTGAAGCTTTCTTT. Amino acid sequence: CASSQATGDGRNTEAFF.

This clone was detected once. This rearrangement joins TRBV18 to TRBJ2-2; 7 nucleotides match TRBD2. The germline CDR1 and CDR2 sequences are KGHSH and LQKENI. This CDR3 has 12 residues. Unmatched junction bases numbered 2, after V lost 5 bases and J lost 8 bases. CDR3 DNA sequence: TGTGCCAGCTCAGCACTAGCGGGGGAGCTGTTTTTT. Its translation: CASSALAGELFF.

This rearrangement joins TRBV7-2 to TRBJ1-1; 7 nucleotides match TRBD1. Germline trimming cut 1 base from V and 11 bases from J; bases unmatched to any gene: 7. This CDR3 is 13 amino acids long. Germline V lookup: CDR1 SGHTA, CDR2 FQGNSA. The CDR3 loop is CASSLVVQGKAFF. In DNA form, the CDR3 reads TGTGCCAGCAGCTTAGTCGTACAGGGGAAGGCTTTCTTT.

The chain employs TRBV6-6 and TRBJ2-2, with no clear D. The CDR3 is 14 amino acids. Germline CDR1 and CDR2: MNHNY and SVGAGI (reference sequence). V lost 3 bases and J 7 bases, leaving 12 bases between the germline ends. The CDR3 region is CASSYSRFGGELFF. CDR3 DNA: TGTGCCAGCAGTTATAGTCGTTTCGGCGGGGAGCTGTTTTTT.

The chain has TRBV7-2 and TRBJ2-3; 7 nucleotides match TRBD2. The CDR3 length is 15 residues. J was trimmed by 5 bases and V by 5 bases; bases with no gene match: 10. CDR1 is SGHTA, CDR2 FQGNSA, per germline. The CDR3 loop reads CASSPRAGLEDTQYF. CDR3 bases: TGTGCCAGCAGCCCACGAGCGGGGCTAGAAGATACGCAGTATTTT. The variable domain in full, with the rest retrieved from reference TRBV7-2 and TRBJ2-3, is GAGVSQSPSNKVTEKGKDVELRCDPISGHTALYWYRQSLGQGLEFLIYFQGNSAPDKSGLPSDRFSAERTGGSVSTLTIQRTQQEDSAVYLCASSPRAGLEDTQYFGPGTRLTVL.

This chain uses TRBV18 with TRBJ2-7; no definite D call. CDR1 and CDR2 from the germline V gene are KGHSH and LQKENI. CDR3 length: 14 residues. Trimming took 2 bases from V and 2 from J, leaving 10 bases between them. The CDR3 sequence is CASSPVETTYEQYF. In DNA form, the CDR3 reads TGTGCCAGCTCACCAGTTGAGACAACCTACGAGCAGTACTTC.

This clone was detected once. The chain is built from TRBV18 and TRBJ2-5; 9 bases agree with TRBD2. This CDR3 region has 17 residues. The V gene's germline CDR1 is KGHSH and CDR2 LQKENI. J lost 4 bases, V lost 0 bases, and 9 bases had no gene match. In nucleotides, the CDR3 is TGTGCCAGCTCACCACCATTGCACCGACTAGCGGCAGAGACCCAGTACTTC. Its protein product is CASSPPLHRLAAETQYF.

As DNA, the CDR3 is TGTGCCAGTAGTATAAGGTACAGGGCCCACGAGCAGTACTTC. Translation gives CASSIRYRAHEQYF. The genes are TRBV19 and TRBJ2-7; the D gene is possibly TRBD1 (6 bases). V was clipped by 2 bases and J by 5 bases, with 13 bases between them. The CDR3 spans 14 residues. Germline assignment: CDR1 LNHDA and CDR2 SQIVND (reference sequence).

The chain is built from TRBV10-3 and TRBJ1-2; D gene uncertain. This CDR3 is built from 13 residues. The ends were cut back, 5 bases at V and 2 bases at J, with 9 bases in the middle. CDR1 ENHRY and CDR2 SYGVKD come from the germline V gene. The CDR3 reads CAISLAENYGYTF. The CDR3, as DNA: TGTGCCATCAGTTTGGCGGAAAACTATGGCTACACCTTC.

This chain joins TRBV27 and TRBJ2-5, with 16 bases identical to TRBD2. The germline V gene has CDR1 MNHEY and CDR2 SMNVEV (reference sequence). Trimming took 5 bases from V and 4 from J; bases not matched to a gene: 7. CDR3 size: 17 residues. CDR3 region: CASSPGTSGGAGETQYF. The CDR3 DNA is TGTGCCAGCAGTCCGGGGACTAGCGGGGGGGCCGGAGAGACCCAGTACTTC.

The rearrangement uses TRBV27 and TRBJ2-2; D may be TRBD1 (6 bases). The CDR3 length is 16 residues. The germline V gene encodes CDR1 MNHEY and CDR2 SMNVEV (reference sequence). Trimming removed 5 bases from V and 5 bases from J, with 18 bases in between. CDR3 sequence: CASSGWQGIGTGELFF. The CDR3 DNA follows: TGTGCCAGCAGTGGGTGGCAGGGGATAGGGACCGGGGAGCTGTTTTTT.

CDR3: CASSVEDSFYEQYF. CDR3 coding DNA: TGTGCCAGCAGCGTAGAGGACAGCTTCTACGAGCAGTACTTC. This chain connects TRBV9 to TRBJ2-7, with D maybe TRBD1 (6 bases). The CDR3 runs 14 residues. Germline V gene data show CDR1 as SGDLS and CDR2 as YYNGEE. The V end lost 0 bases, the J end lost 3 bases, and 10 bases lay between the germline ends.

The chain uses TRBV10-3 and TRBJ2-7, with D perhaps TRBD1 (5 bases). Germline CDR1 is ENHRY and CDR2 is SYGVKD. Trimming shortened V by 6 bases and J by 0 bases, and 21 bases separated the two germline ends. The CDR3 contains 17 residues. CDR3 in amino acids: CAISLFLQGSRSYEQYF. CDR3 nucleotide sequence: TGTGCCATCAGCCTCTTCCTCCAGGGATCCCGCTCCTACGAGCAGTACTTC.

The chain employs TRBV4-3 and TRBJ2-7; perhaps TRBD2 as D (7 bases). The germline gives CDR1 LGHNA, CDR2 YSLEER. The CDR3 consists of 17 residues. Trimming took off 0 bases at V and 3 bases at J, with 18 bases between the two ends. CDR3 nucleotides: TGCGCCAGCAGCCAAGAAGGCGCCGGGGGGCTGGACTACGAGCAGTACTTC. This codes for CASSQEGAGGLDYEQYF.

The chain links TRBV5-1 to TRBJ2-5; TRBD2 matches at 11 bases. With the DNA end fitting TRBJ2-7 better, the J assignment may be wrong. There are 16 residues in the CDR3. Germline CDR1 is SGHRS and CDR2 is YFSETQ. Written as DNA, the CDR3 is TGCGCCAGCAGCTTGGCCCCTAGCGGGGGGTCCTACGAGCAGTACTTC. As protein: CASSLAPSGGSYEQYF.

The rearrangement links TRBV30 to TRBJ1-2, with 9 positions matching TRBD1. Losses at the gene ends were 7 bases for V and 13 bases for J; bases not matched to a gene: 16. The CDR3 spans 13 residues. From germline, CDR1 is GTSNPN and CDR2 SVGIG (reference sequence). This CDR3 reads CASKHAWDRARTF. Written as DNA, the CDR3 is TGTGCCTCTAAACACGCTTGGGACAGGGCGCGCACCTTC.

The chain employs TRBV7-2 and TRBJ2-7, with D possibly being TRBD1 (6 bases). CDR1 is SGHTA, CDR2 FQGNSA, per germline. V lost 3 bases and J 3 bases, leaving 12 bases between the germline ends. The CDR3 is 14 residues long. CDR3 sequence: CASSLVRGDYEQYF. The CDR3 DNA follows: TGTGCCAGCAGCTTGGTCAGGGGCGACTACGAGCAGTACTTC.

The V and J genes are TRBV5-6 and TRBJ2-3; D unresolved. The CDR3 is 14 amino acids. Germline CDR1 is SGHDT and CDR2 is YYEEEE. The V end was cut by 1 base, the J end by 2 bases, with 8 bases between. As DNA, the CDR3 is TGTGCCAGCAGCTTGTGGCCGAACACAGATACGCAGTATTTT. Its protein product is CASSLWPNTDTQYF.